The clone carrying this TCR beta chain was counted between two and nine times. TCRdb itself ran the 5' RACE reads through MiXCR, one entry per CDR3 protein. This sample has under 150,000 distinct CDR3 sequences, with approximately 14% found just once. After removal of 1 base from V and 5 bases from J, the junction contained 11 bases not matched to a gene. The germline V gene encodes CDR1 SGHVS and CDR2 FQNEAQ. The CDR3 has 17 residues. This sample was taken from a study of T cells after yellow fever vaccination. The clonotype comes from a man younger than 35 who received the YFV17D yellow fever vaccine. The sequencing here drew on CD8+ T cells sorted from PBMCs, taken 5 days after the yellow fever booster vaccination. The chain carries TRBV7-8 and TRBJ2-1; 7 bases line up with TRBD1. CDR3 loop: CASSLGGGDRVDNEQFF. In nucleotides, the CDR3 is TGTGCCAGCAGCTTAGGGGGCGGTGACAGGGTGGACAATGAGCAGTTCTTC.